The rows below give T cell receptor beta chains drawn from one sample of a study of blood T cells in healthy people across ages. MiXCR, applied by TCRdb to the 5' RACE reads, yields one record per CDR3 protein. The table has 800,000 to 950,000 distinct CDR3 sequences, roughly 35% seen once. Sequencing was done on a sample of blood. These TCRs come from a man aged 18 to 35 in good health. CDR3s include the opening cysteine and the closing phenylalanine or tryptophan. Each record gives: J gene, D gene, V gene, clone size, CDR3 DNA, CDR3 protein. D genes are given only for firm matches. Clone size appears in some rows only: once, few, many, or a class for an expanded clone.

TRBJ1-1,TRBD1,TRBV11-2,few,TGTGCCAGCAGCGTAACAGGGGAAACTGAAGCTTTCTTT,CASSVTGETEAFF
TRBJ1-4,-,TRBV2,-,TGTGCCAGCAGCCCCTGGGGGGGGAAGGAAAAACTGTTTTTT,CASSPWGGKEKLFF
TRBJ1-2,-,TRBV12-3/TRBV12-4,many,TGTGCCAGCAGCCCGGGAGTGGCCTATGGCTACACCTTC,CASSPGVAYGYTF
TRBJ2-7,TRBD2,TRBV7-9,-,TGTGCCAGCAGCTTAGTGTCTAGCGGGACGGGGGAGCAGTACTTC,CASSLVSSGTGEQYF
TRBJ2-6,-,TRBV4-2,-,TGTGCCAGCAGCCGATCTAGAGGTGATGGGGCCAACGTCCTGACTTTC,CASSRSRGDGANVLTF
TRBJ2-7,-,TRBV7-2,few,TGTGCCAGCAGAGGGGGGCGGGAGTCCTACAATGAGCAGTACTTC,CASRGGRESYNEQYF
TRBJ2-5,-,TRBV7-3,-,TGTGCCAGCAGCGTAGGGGCTACGGAGATCCAGTACTTT,CASSVGATEIQYF
TRBJ2-6,TRBD1,TRBV12-3/TRBV12-4,-,TGTGCCAGCAGTTTAAGACACAGGGGGCTGTACTCTGGGGCCAACGTCCTGACTTTC,CASSLRHRGLYSGANVLTF
TRBJ2-1,TRBD2,TRBV9,few,TGTGCCAGCAGCGTAGCTGTAGCGGGGGGATACAATGAGCAGTTCTTC,CASSVAVAGGYNEQFF
TRBJ1-2,-,TRBV12-3/TRBV12-4,once,TGTGCCAGCACCTACGACCCACACGGTGGTGGCTACACCTTC,CASTYDPHGGGYTF
TRBJ2-6,TRBD1,TRBV15,-,TGTGCCACCAGCACCCGACAGGGGGCTGGGGCCAACGTCCTGACTTTC,CATSTRQGAGANVLTF
TRBJ2-3,TRBD2,TRBV12-3/TRBV12-4,few,TGTGCCAGCAGTCCCCTCCAAAAGCGGGGGGGTCCGGTAGATACGCAGTATTTT,CASSPLQKRGGPVDTQYF
TRBJ2-7,-,TRBV3-1,hyperexpanded,TGTGCCAGCAGCCTACACCTGGGACACTTCTACGAGCAGTACTTC,CASSLHLGHFYEQYF
TRBJ2-7,-,TRBV5-5,many,TGTGCCAGCAGCCGGGACTTTAGCTCCTACAATGAGCAGTACTTC,CASSRDFSSYNEQYF
TRBJ2-1,-,TRBV29-1,-,TGCAGCATCGCGGGGAACAATGAGCAGTTCTTC,CSIAGNNEQFF
TRBJ1-6,-,TRBV12-3/TRBV12-4,few,TGTGCCAGCAGTAAGATGTTTCGGTCACCCCTCCACTTT,CASSKMFRSPLHF
TRBJ2-7,-,TRBV7-6,many,TGTGCCAGCAGCTTAGTCCCGGACAGCCCTGAGCAGTACTTC,CASSLVPDSPEQYF
TRBJ2-1,TRBD2,TRBV29-1,many,TGCAGCGTTTCTCCGACTAGCGGGGGCCTCAATGAGCAGTTCTTC,CSVSPTSGGLNEQFF
TRBJ2-7,-,TRBV20-1,many,TGCAGTGCTAGAGTGTTCGGCAGGGACCCCTACGAGCAGTACTTC,CSARVFGRDPYEQYF
TRBJ2-2,-,TRBV12-3/TRBV12-4,few,TGTGCCAGCAGTTTTCCCCTACAGAGGGACACCGGGGAGCTGTTTTTT,CASSFPLQRDTGELFF
TRBJ2-3,TRBD2,TRBV11-2,few,TGTGCCAGCAGCTTAGGAAGGGGTCGGCGCGGGGGGCGTTCGGCGACAGATACGCAGTATTTT,CASSLGRGRRGGRSATDTQYF
TRBJ2-1,-,TRBV11-1,many,TGTGCCAGCAGCTTAGTGCCAGGGGAGCAGTTCTTC,CASSLVPGEQFF
TRBJ1-2,TRBD1,TRBV20-1,-,TGCAGTGCTAGAGATCCACACAGGGGGCGCGCTTATGGCTACACCTTC,CSARDPHRGRAYGYTF
TRBJ2-5,TRBD2,TRBV29-1,-,TGCAGCGTGACCACTAGCGGGGGGGCGGTTGAGCAGTACTTC,CSVTTSGGAVEQYF
TRBJ2-1,TRBD2,TRBV4-1,few,TGCGCCAGCAGCCAAGCTAGCGGGGGGGTGGGCAATGAGCAGTTCTTC,CASSQASGGVGNEQFF
TRBJ1-4,TRBD1,TRBV9,-,TGTGCCAGCAGCGTAGGAGGTGGACAGGGAGAAAAACTGTTTTTT,CASSVGGGQGEKLFF
TRBJ1-2,-,TRBV10-3,-,TGTGCCATCAGTTCTACGGGACAAGACTATGGCTACACCTTC,CAISSTGQDYGYTF
TRBJ1-2,TRBD1,TRBV20-1,many,TGCAGTGCTCGACCCTCGGACAGGGAGCGAGGCTACACCTTC,CSARPSDRERGYTF
TRBJ2-6,-,TRBV4-1,-,TGCGCCAGCAGCCAAATCCAATCTGGGGCCAACGTCCTGACTTTC,CASSQIQSGANVLTF
TRBJ2-2,-,TRBV4-3,few,TGCGCCAGCAGCCAAGAAGGGGGGGACACCGGGGAGCTGTTTTTT,CASSQEGGDTGELFF
TRBJ2-1,TRBD1,TRBV12-3/TRBV12-4,-,TGTGCCAGCAGTTGGGGAGGGACAGGGAGACCATCCGAGCAGTTCTTC,CASSWGGTGRPSEQFF
TRBJ1-1,TRBD1,TRBV27,-,TGTGCCAGCGCCTCGGACAGGGGGACTGAAGCTTTCTTT,CASASDRGTEAFF
TRBJ1-6,-,TRBV12-3/TRBV12-4,-,TGTGCCAGCAAAAAGGGACAAGGTGAGAATTCACCCCTCCACTTT,CASKKGQGENSPLHF
TRBJ2-1,TRBD2,TRBV6-6,-,TGTGCCAGCAGACGGTCCGCTAGCGGGGGGGACAATGAGCAGTTCTTC,CASRRSASGGDNEQFF
TRBJ2-1,TRBD2,TRBV24-1,few,TGTGCCACCAGTGATTCTCGACCGGGACTAGCGGGGGGGCCTGCATGGTACAATGAGCAGTTCTTC,CATSDSRPGLAGGPAWYNEQFF
TRBJ2-3,TRBD2,TRBV20-1,many,TGCAGTGCCAAAGTTGGGGCTAGCGGGAGCACAGATACGCAGTATTTT,CSAKVGASGSTDTQYF
TRBJ2-3,-,TRBV4-3,many,TGCGCCAGCAGCCAAGAGCAGATTCTCACAGATACGCAGTATTTT,CASSQEQILTDTQYF
TRBJ2-5,TRBD2,TRBV2,few,TGTGCCAGCAGTGAACCGACTAGCGGGGGGCAAGAGACCCAGTACTTC,CASSEPTSGGQETQYF
TRBJ1-4,-,TRBV7-9,-,TGTGCCAGCAGCTTAAAGTTCGGTGTGGCTAATGAAAAACTGTTTTTT,CASSLKFGVANEKLFF
TRBJ1-1,-,TRBV10-3,-,TGTGCCATCAGCTCCGGACACGACACTGAAGCTTTCTTT,CAISSGHDTEAFF
TRBJ1-1,-,TRBV28,-,TGTGCCAGCCCTCCCACAGGGATGACTGAAGCTTTCTTT,CASPPTGMTEAFF
TRBJ2-3,-,TRBV4-1,-,TGCGCCAGCAGCCAAGGGGAAGGAGGGTTCAAAGATACGCAGTATTTT,CASSQGEGGFKDTQYF
TRBJ2-1,-,TRBV6-4,-,TGTGCCAGCAGTGACGTGGGGGGGGGCCTCAATGAGCAGTTCTTC,CASSDVGGGLNEQFF
TRBJ2-3,-,TRBV6-5,few,TGTGCCAGCAGTTATAAGGGCGCGGTGAGCACAGATACGCAGTATTTT,CASSYKGAVSTDTQYF
TRBJ2-2,-,TRBV2,-,TGTGCCAGCAAGAGGGATAACACCGGGGAGCTGTTTTTT,CASKRDNTGELFF
TRBJ1-6,-,TRBV14,-,TGTGCCAGCAGCCAAGTTTTTCCAGGAGATTCACCCCTCCACTTT,CASSQVFPGDSPLHF
TRBJ2-5,-,TRBV25-1,many,TGTGCCAGCAGTGAATCCATTTACGGGAAAGGGGCGGAGACCCAGTACTTC,CASSESIYGKGAETQYF
TRBJ1-5,TRBD1,TRBV10-3,few,TGTGCCATCAGGGACAGGGGCGGCAATCAGCCCCAGCATTTT,CAIRDRGGNQPQHF
TRBJ1-4,-,TRBV20-1,-,TGCAGTGCCCCACGACCCATGGAAAAACTGTTTTTT,CSAPRPMEKLFF
TRBJ1-2,TRBD1,TRBV6-5,-,TGTGCCAGCAGCGCGGGACAGACTGACTATGGCTACACCTTC,CASSAGQTDYGYTF
TRBJ2-5,-,TRBV7-3,few,TGTGCCAGCAGCTTAAAGTATGGTAGAACCAATGAGCAGTACTTC,CASSLKYGRTNEQYF
TRBJ2-5,TRBD2,TRBV14,few,TGTGCCAGCAACCGGGAGGTAGTGGAGACCCAGTACTTC,CASNREVVETQYF
TRBJ2-5,-,TRBV12-3/TRBV12-4,few,TGTGCCAGCAGTGTGGGGGGAAGAGAGACCCAGTACTTC,CASSVGGRETQYF
TRBJ2-1,-,TRBV6-1,-,TGTGCCAGCAGTGAAAACCCCAAGGCGAATGAGCAGTTCTTC,CASSENPKANEQFF
TRBJ1-2,-,TRBV12-3/TRBV12-4,many,TGTGCCAGCAGGGCCGGGGCCGCGGGCTATGGCTACACCTTC,CASRAGAAGYGYTF
TRBJ2-6,TRBD2,TRBV3-1,-,TGTGCCAGCAGCCCGGGGGGAGAGGCCAACGTCCTGACTTTC,CASSPGGEANVLTF
TRBJ1-1,-,TRBV20-1,-,TGCAGTGCAAAGCCTCATACTGACACTGAAGCTTTCTTT,CSAKPHTDTEAFF
TRBJ2-1,-,TRBV5-6,-,TGTGCCAGCAGCTTTGCGGGGGCCCAAATTGAGCAGTTCTTC,CASSFAGAQIEQFF
TRBJ1-2,-,TRBV7-2,many,TGTGCCAGCAGCCCAGGAGGATTTAACTATGGCTACACCTTC,CASSPGGFNYGYTF